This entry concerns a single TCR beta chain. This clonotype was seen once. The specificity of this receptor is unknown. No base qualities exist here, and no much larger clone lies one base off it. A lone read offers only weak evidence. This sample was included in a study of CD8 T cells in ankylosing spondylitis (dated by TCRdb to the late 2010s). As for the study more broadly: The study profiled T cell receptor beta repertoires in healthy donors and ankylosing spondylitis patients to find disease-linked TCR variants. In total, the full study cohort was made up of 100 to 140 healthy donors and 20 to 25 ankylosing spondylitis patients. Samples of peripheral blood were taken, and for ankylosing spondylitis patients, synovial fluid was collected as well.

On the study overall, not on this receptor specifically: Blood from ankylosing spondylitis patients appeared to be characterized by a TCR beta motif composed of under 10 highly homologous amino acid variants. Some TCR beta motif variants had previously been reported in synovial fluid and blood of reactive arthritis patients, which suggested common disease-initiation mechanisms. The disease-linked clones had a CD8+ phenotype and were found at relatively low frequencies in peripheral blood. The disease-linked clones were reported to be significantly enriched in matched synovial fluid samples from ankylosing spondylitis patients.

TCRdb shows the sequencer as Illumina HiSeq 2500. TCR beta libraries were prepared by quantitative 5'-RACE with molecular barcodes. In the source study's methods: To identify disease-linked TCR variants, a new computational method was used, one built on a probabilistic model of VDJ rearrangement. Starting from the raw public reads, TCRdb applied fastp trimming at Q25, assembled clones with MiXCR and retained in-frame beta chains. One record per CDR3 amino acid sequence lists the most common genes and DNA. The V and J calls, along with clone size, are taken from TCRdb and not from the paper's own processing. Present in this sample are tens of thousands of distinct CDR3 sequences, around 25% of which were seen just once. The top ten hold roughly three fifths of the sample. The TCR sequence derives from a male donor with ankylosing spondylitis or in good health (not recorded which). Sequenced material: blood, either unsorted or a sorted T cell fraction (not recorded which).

The DNA is TGTGCCAGCAGTGCCGGGACCCCATCCTACAATGAGCAGTTCTTC. It specifies CASSAGTPSYNEQFF. The chain employs TRBV7-6 and TRBJ2-1, with the D segment possibly TRBD1 or TRBD2, each aligning over 5 bases. Looking up the germline V gene yields CDR1 SGHVS and CDR2 FNYEAQ. V is reduced by 6 bases and J by 1 base, leaving a spacing of 13 bases between them. Including the terminal cysteine and phenylalanine, the CDR3 comprises 15 residues. The sequence is cut down to CDR3 DNA, 45 bases in frame from base 1. Reference TRBV7-6 and TRBJ2-1 genes cover what lies past the CDR3, so the full variable domain is GAGVSQSPRYKVTKRGQDVALRCDPISGHVSLYWYRQALGQGPEFLTYFNYEAQQDKSGLPNDRFSAERPEGSISTLTIQRTEQRDSAMYRCASSAGTPSYNEQFFGPGTRLTVL.